The present T cell receptor (beta chain) was sequenced within a study of post-analysis software for immune sequencing data. Broader study findings: Controls had lower frequencies than patients of 4 or 5 TRBV segments, which included TRBV5-6, TRBV5-1 and TRBV20-1.

Concerning this clonotype: Its specificity is not known.

The TCR beta cDNA libraries carried unique molecular identifiers. TCRdb redid the calling of the PCR reads with MiXCR, one entry per CDR3 protein. The sample carries approximately 730,000 distinct CDR3 sequences, roughly 46% recorded once. Germline CDR1 is SNHLY and CDR2 is FYNNEI. Trimming took off 2 bases at V and 5 bases at J, with 16 bases between the two ends. The CDR3 is made up of 16 amino acids. The clonotype was recovered from a girl between 10 and 17 years old with multiple sclerosis. Sequencing used blood. V usage is TRBV2 and J usage is TRBJ2-1, with a tentative D call TRBD2 (5 bases). The CDR3 nucleotides are TGTGCCAGCAGTGAATCGCCCCTCCAGCGGCACAATGAGCAGTTCTTC. Its translation is CASSESPLQRHNEQFF.